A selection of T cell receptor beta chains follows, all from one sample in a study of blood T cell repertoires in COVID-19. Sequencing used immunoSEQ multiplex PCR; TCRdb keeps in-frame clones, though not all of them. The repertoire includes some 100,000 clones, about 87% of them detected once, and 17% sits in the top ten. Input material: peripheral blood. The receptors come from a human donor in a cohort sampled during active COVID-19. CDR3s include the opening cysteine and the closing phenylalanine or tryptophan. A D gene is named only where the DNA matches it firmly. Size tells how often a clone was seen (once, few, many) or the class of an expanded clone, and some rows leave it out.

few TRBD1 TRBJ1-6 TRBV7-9 TGTGCCAGCAGCTTTGGACAGGGAATGTCACCCCTCCACTTT CASSFGQGMSPLHF
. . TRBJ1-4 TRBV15 TGTGCCACCAGCAGAGGGCCTGCAACTAATGAAAAACTGTTTTTT CATSRGPATNEKLFF
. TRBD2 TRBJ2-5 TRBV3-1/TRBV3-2 TGTGCCAGCAGCCAATTGGCGGGGGGGCAGACCCAGTACTTC CASSQLAGGQTQYF
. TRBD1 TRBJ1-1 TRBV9 TGTGCCAGCAGCGTAGCAGCGGCGGACAGGGGGGACACTGAAGCTTTCTTT CASSVAAADRGDTEAFF
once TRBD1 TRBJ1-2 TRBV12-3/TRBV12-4 TGTGCCAGCGGAATACAGGGGGCGCATGGCTACACCTTC CASGIQGAHGYTF
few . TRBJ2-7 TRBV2 TGTGCCGGCGGAGGGTCCCCCTACGAGCAGTACTTC CAGGGSPYEQYF
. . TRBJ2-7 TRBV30 TGTGCCTGGAGTCGTACCCAGTACGAGCAGTACTTC CAWSRTQYEQYF
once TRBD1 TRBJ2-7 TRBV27 TGTGCCAGCAGTTGGACAGGGGAGCAGTACTTC CASSWTGEQYF
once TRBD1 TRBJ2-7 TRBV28 TGTGCCAGCAGTCGACAGGGTCAGTACGAGCAGTACTTC CASSRQGQYEQYF
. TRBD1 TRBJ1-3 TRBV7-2 TGTGCCAGCAGCTTAGGGGGACAGGGTAAAAACACCATATATTTT CASSLGGQGKNTIYF
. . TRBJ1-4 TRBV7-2 TGTGCCAGCCGTTCCCAGCGCCTAGGGGGTGAAAAACTGTTTTTT CASRSQRLGGEKLFF